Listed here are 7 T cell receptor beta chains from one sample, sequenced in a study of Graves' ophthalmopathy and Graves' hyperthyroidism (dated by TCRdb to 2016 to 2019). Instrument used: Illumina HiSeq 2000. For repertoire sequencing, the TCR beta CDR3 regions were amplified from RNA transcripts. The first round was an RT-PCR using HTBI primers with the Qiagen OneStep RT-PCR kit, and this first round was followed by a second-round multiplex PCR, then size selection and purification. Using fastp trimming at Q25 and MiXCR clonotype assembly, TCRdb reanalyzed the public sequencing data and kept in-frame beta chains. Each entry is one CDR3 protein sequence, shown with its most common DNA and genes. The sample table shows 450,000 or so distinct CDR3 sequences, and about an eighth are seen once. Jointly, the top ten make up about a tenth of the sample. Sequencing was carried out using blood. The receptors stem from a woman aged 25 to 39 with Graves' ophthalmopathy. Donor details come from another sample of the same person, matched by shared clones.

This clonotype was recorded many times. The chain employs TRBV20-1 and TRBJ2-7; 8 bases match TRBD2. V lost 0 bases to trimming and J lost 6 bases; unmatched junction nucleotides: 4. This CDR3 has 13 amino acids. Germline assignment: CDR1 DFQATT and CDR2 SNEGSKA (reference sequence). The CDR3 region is CSARERLAGEQYF. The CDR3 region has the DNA TGCAGTGCTAGAGAGCGGCTAGCGGGCGAGCAGTACTTC.

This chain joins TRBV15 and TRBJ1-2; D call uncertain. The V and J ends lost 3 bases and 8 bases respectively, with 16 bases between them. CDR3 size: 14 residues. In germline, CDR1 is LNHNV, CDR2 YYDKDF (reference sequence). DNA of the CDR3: TGTGCCACCAGCAGCGGGTCTACTAAGAGCGGCTACACCTTC. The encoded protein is CATSSGSTKSGYTF. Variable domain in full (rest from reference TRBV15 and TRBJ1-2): DAMVIQNPRYQVTQFGKPVTLSCSQTLNHNVMYWYQQKSSQAPKLLFHYYDKDFNNEADTPDNFQSRRPNTSFCFLDIRSPGLGDTAMYLCATSSGSTKSGYTFGSGTRLTVV.

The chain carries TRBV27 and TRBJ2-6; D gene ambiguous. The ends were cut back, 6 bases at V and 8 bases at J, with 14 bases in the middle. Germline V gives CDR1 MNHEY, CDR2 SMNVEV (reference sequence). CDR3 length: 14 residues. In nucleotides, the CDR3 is TGTGCCAGCAGCACCAGTCTTTTTTCCAACGTCCTGACTTTC. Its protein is CASSTSLFSNVLTF.

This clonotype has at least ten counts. CDR3 sequence reads: CASSTTGTLNFMNTEAFF. CDR3 bases: TGTGCCAGCAGCACTACCGGGACACTGAACTTCATGAACACTGAAGCTTTCTTT. V and J are TRBV11-1 and TRBJ1-1, with D possibly matching TRBD1 (6 bases). V lost 5 bases and J 0 bases, leaving 22 bases between the germline ends. Germline V lookup: CDR1 SGHAT, CDR2 FQDESV (reference sequence). This CDR3 region has 18 residues. Using reference TRBV11-1 and TRBJ1-1 for the parts outside the CDR3, the full variable domain is EAEVAQSPRYKITEKSQAVAFWCDPISGHATLYWYRQILGQGPELLVQFQDESVVDDSQLPKDRFSAERLKGVDSTLKIQPAELGDSAMYLCASSTTGTLNFMNTEAFFGQGTRLTVV.

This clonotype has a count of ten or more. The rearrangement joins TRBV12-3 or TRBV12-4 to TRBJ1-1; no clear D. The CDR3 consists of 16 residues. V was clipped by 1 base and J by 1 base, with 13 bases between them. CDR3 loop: CASSLGFQARNTEAFF. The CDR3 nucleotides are TGTGCCAGCAGTTTAGGTTTCCAGGCTCGGAACACTGAAGCTTTCTTT.

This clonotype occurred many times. CDR3 residues: CASSFGRGFYGYTF. Written as DNA, the CDR3 is TGTGCCAGCAGTTTCGGCAGGGGCTTCTATGGCTACACCTTC. The chain is built from TRBV27 and TRBJ1-2; D might be TRBD1 (6 bases). CDR1 and CDR2 (germline): MNHEY, SMNVEV (reference sequence). The CDR3 extends over 14 amino acids. Trimming removed 3 bases at V and 4 bases at J, with 12 bases between.

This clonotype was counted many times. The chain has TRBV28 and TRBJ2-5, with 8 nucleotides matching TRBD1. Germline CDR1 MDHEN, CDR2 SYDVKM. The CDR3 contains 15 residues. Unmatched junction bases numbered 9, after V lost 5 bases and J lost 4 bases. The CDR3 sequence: CASSQYRGLGETQYF. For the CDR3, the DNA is TGTGCCAGCAGTCAATACAGGGGGTTGGGAGAGACCCAGTACTTC.